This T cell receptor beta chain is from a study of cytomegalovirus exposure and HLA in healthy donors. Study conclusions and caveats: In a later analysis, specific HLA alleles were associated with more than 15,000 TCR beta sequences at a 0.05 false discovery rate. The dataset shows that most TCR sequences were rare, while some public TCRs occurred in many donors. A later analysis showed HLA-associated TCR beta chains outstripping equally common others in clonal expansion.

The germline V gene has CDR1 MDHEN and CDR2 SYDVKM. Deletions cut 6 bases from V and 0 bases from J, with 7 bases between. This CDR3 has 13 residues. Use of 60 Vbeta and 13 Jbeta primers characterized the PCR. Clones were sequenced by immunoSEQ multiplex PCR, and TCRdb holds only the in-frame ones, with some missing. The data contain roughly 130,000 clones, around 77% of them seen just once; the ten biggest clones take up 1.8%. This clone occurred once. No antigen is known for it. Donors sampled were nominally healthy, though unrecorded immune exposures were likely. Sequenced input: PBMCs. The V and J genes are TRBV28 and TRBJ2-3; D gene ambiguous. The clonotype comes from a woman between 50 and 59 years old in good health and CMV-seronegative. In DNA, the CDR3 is TGTGCCAGCAGCCCTATAAGCACAGATACGCAGTATTTT. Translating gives CASSPISTDTQYF.